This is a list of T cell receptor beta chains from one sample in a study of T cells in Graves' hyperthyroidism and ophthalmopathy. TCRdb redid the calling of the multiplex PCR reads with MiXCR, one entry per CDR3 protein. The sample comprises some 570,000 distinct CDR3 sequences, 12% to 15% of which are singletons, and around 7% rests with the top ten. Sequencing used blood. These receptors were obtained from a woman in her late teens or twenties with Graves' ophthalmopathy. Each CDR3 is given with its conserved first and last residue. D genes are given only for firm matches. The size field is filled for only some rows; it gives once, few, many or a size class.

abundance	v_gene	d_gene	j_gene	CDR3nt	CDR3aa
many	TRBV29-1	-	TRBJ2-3	TGCAGCGTCCTCGGGGGTACCGTAAAGGGGGTCAGCACAGATACGCAGTATTTT	CSVLGGTVKGVSTDTQYF
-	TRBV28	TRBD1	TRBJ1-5	TGTGCCAGCAGTTTATCGGGACAGGATAATCAGCCCCAGCATTTT	CASSLSGQDNQPQHF
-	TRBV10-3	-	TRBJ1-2	TGTGCCATCAGTGAGACAGATAACTACACCTTC	CAISETDNYTF
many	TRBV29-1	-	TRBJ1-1	TGCAGCGCGGACACAGGGAACACTGAAGCTTTCTTT	CSADTGNTEAFF
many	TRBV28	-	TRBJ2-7	TGTGCCAGCAGTTTATCTGGTGGGAACGACGAGCAGTACTTC	CASSLSGGNDEQYF
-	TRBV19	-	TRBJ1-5	TGTGCCAGTACCCCAGGGGATCAGCCCCAGCATTTT	CASTPGDQPQHF
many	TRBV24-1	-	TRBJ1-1	TGTGCCACCAGGGAAGAGCAGGTGAACACTGAAGCTTTCTTT	CATREEQVNTEAFF
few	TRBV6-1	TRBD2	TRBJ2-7	TGTGCCAGCAGTGTAACTCTAGCGGGAGGCAGCTCCTACGAGCAGTACTTC	CASSVTLAGGSSYEQYF
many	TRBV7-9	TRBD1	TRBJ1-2	TGTGCCAGCAGCATCGACAGGGGTAACCATGGCTACACCTTC	CASSIDRGNHGYTF
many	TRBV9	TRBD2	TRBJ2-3	TGTGCCAGCAGCCCCACAGTGCTAGCGGGAATAACAGATACGCAGTATTTT	CASSPTVLAGITDTQYF
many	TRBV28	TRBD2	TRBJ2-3	TGTGCCAGCAGTTTATCCAGCGGGAATGTAGATACGCAGTATTTT	CASSLSSGNVDTQYF
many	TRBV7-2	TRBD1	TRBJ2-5	TGTGCCAGCAGCTTGGGGACAGGGAGCCAAGAGACCCAGTACTTC	CASSLGTGSQETQYF
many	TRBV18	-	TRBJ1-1	TGTGCCAGCTCATTTGCACAAGGGGTCGGCACTGAAGCTTTCTTT	CASSFAQGVGTEAFF
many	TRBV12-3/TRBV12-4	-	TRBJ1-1	TGTGCCAGCAGTTTTCCCCAGGGGATGAACACTGAAGCTTTCTTT	CASSFPQGMNTEAFF
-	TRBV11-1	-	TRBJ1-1	TGTGCCAGCAGCCGCGGTTGGAACACTGAAGCTTTCTTT	CASSRGWNTEAFF
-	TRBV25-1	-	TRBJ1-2	TGTGCCAGCAGTAAAACGGGACGGGGCTATGGCTACACCTTC	CASSKTGRGYGYTF
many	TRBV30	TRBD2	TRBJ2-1	TGTGCCTGGACAGCGGGAGGGGATGAGCAGTTCTTC	CAWTAGGDEQFF
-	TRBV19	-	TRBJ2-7	TGTGCCAGTAGTCGGGGACGGTCCTACGAGCAGTACTTC	CASSRGRSYEQYF
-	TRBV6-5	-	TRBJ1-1	TGTGCCAGCAGTTACTCCGATTATGGGGCAGAAGCTTTCTTT	CASSYSDYGAEAFF